The 32 T cell receptor beta chains below all came from one sample that was sequenced in a study of cytomegalovirus exposure and HLA in healthy donors. Libraries were prepared by immunoSEQ multiplex PCR; TCRdb keeps only in-frame clonotypes and omits some of them. The sample gives about 280,000 clones, around 89% of which show up once; around 0.9% is in the top ten. Specimen: PBMCs. The receptors were sampled from a woman aged 18-30 years in good health and CMV-seronegative.

J is TRBJ1-6 and V is TRBV19; 12 bases are a match to TRBD1. Germline V gene sequence: CDR1 LNHDA, CDR2 SQIVND (reference sequence). V lost 4 bases, J lost 7 bases, and 5 bases stayed unmatched. The CDR3 has 16 amino acids. CDR3 bases: TGTGCCAGTAGTACGGGACAGGGGGCGAACAATTCACCCCTCCACTTT. Amino acid sequence: CASSTGQGANNSPLHF.

CDR3 sequence: CASSTSGRAIDEQFF. In DNA, the CDR3 is TGTGCCAGCAGCACCAGCGGGAGGGCCATAGATGAGCAGTTCTTC. The chain recombines TRBV7-3 with TRBJ2-1; TRBD2 agrees at 10 bases. This CDR3 region has 15 residues. Per the germline V gene, CDR1 is SGHTA and CDR2 is FQGTGA. J was trimmed by 8 bases and V by 5 bases; bases with no gene match: 9.

This chain connects TRBV7-8 to TRBJ2-7; D perhaps matches TRBD2 (6 bases). V dropped 5 bases and J dropped 3 bases, with 17 bases sitting between them. Germline values: CDR1 SGHVS, CDR2 FQNEAQ. This CDR3 comprises 15 residues. The CDR3 sequence is CASSPSGLAHYEQYF. CDR3 DNA: TGTGCCAGCAGCCCCTCCGGCCTAGCGCACTACGAGCAGTACTTC.

This chain links TRBV4-2 with TRBJ2-3; 10 positions match TRBD1. V lost 2 bases to trimming and J lost 5 bases; unmatched junction nucleotides: 19. Germline V gene sequence: CDR1 LGHNA, CDR2 YNFKEQ. The CDR3 runs 20 residues. The CDR3 DNA reads TGTGCCAGCAGCCAACTTTCTATCTCCGGGACAGGGGTGGTTGGAGATACGCAGTATTTT. Its protein product is CASSQLSISGTGVVGDTQYF.

CDR3 protein: CASSPGQGQIYEQYF. In DNA form, the CDR3 reads TGTGCCAGCAGCCCAGGGCAGGGGCAGATCTACGAGCAGTACTTC. The chain joins TRBV7-9 to TRBJ2-7; D is perhaps TRBD1 (6 bases). Germline assignment: CDR1 SEHNR and CDR2 FQNEAQ (reference sequence). The germline V and J ends were trimmed by 5 bases and 3 bases, with 17 bases remaining between them. The CDR3 runs to 15 residues.

The chain carries TRBV10-3 and TRBJ2-3, with D perhaps matching TRBD2 (5 bases). The CDR3 is 13 amino acids. Germline-derived CDR1 and CDR2 are ENHRY and SYGVKD. V lost 7 bases, J lost 1 base, and 9 bases lay in between. CDR3 sequence: CAITDSRTDTQYF. The CDR3 DNA reads as TGTGCCATCACGGACTCCCGCACAGATACGCAGTATTTT.

V gene TRBV18 combines with J gene TRBJ2-7, with TRBD1 matching 10 bases. Unmatched junction bases numbered 4, after V lost 3 bases and J lost 2 bases. Germline CDR1 is KGHSH and CDR2 is LQKENI. The CDR3 sequence is 15 residues long. CDR3: CASSPRTGGPYEQYF. For the CDR3, the DNA is TGTGCCAGCTCACCTAGGACAGGGGGTCCCTACGAGCAGTACTTC. Full variable domain (outside the CDR3, taken from reference TRBV18 and TRBJ2-7): NAGVMQNPRHLVRRRGQEARLRCSPMKGHSHVYWYRQLPEEGLKFMVYLQKENIIDESGMPKERFSAEFPKEGPSILRIQQVVRGDSAAYFCASSPRTGGPYEQYFGPGTRLTVT.

The gene calls are TRBV7-2 and TRBJ1-1; tentatively, D is TRBD1 (5 bases). V lost 1 base and J 5 bases, leaving 11 bases between the germline ends. Per germline, CDR1 SGHTA and CDR2 FQGNSA. CDR3 size: 14 residues. The CDR3 region is CASSLGRAGTEAFF. CDR3 bases: TGTGCCAGCAGCTTAGGCAGGGCAGGGACTGAAGCTTTCTTT.

The V gene is TRBV5-1, the J gene TRBJ2-5, with D possibly matching TRBD2 (7 bases). Germline V gene data show CDR1 as SGHRS and CDR2 as YFSETQ. The V gene lost 0 bases and the J gene lost 7 bases, with 10 bases spanning the gap. CDR3 length equals 13 residues. CDR3 loop: CASSLGGGATQYF. CDR3 nucleotide sequence: TGCGCCAGCAGCTTGGGCGGGGGCGCGACCCAGTACTTC. Combining the CDR3 with reference TRBV5-1 and TRBJ2-5 gives the whole variable domain KAGVTQTPRYLIKTRGQQVTLSCSPISGHRSVSWYQQTPGQGLQFLFEYFSETQRNKGNFPGRFSGRQFSNSRSEMNVSTLELGDSALYLCASSLGGGATQYFGPGTRLLVL.

Comments on this clone: The same CDR3 also results from other DNA sequences found in this sample. The chain is built from TRBV18 and TRBJ1-1; D is perhaps TRBD1 (5 bases). V was clipped by 3 bases and J by 2 bases, with 7 bases between them. This CDR3 is built from 13 residues. Germline CDR1 reads KGHSH; CDR2 reads LQKENI. CDR3 coding DNA: TGTGCCAGCTCACCGACAGTTAACACTGAAGCTTTCTTT. It is translated as CASSPTVNTEAFF.

This clone has just one count. The V gene is TRBV10-1, the J gene TRBJ2-7; 9 bases are shared with TRBD2. The V gene's germline CDR1 is WNHNN and CDR2 SYGVQD (reference sequence). The CDR3 extends over 15 amino acids. V was clipped by 5 bases and J by 5 bases; unmatched bases: 10. The CDR3: CASSPFLAGAHEQYF. The CDR3 DNA sequence: TGCGCCAGCAGTCCATTTTTAGCGGGAGCGCACGAGCAGTACTTC.

The rearrangement links TRBV6-5 to TRBJ2-1; unclear D gene. The length of the CDR3 is 12 residues. CDR1 MNHEY and CDR2 SVGAGI come from the germline V gene. Trimming removed 5 bases at V and 10 bases at J, with 12 bases between. DNA of the CDR3: TGTGCCAGCAGTGCGGTGGGTGGGGAGCAGTTCTTC. This sequence encodes CASSAVGGEQFF.

The chain combines TRBV7-2 with TRBJ2-7; the match to TRBD1 covers 9 bases. The V segment lost 5 bases and the J segment 6 bases; nucleotides outside the gene matches: 11. The CDR3 spans 15 residues. Germline V gene sequence: CDR1 SGHTA, CDR2 FQGNSA. CDR3 coding DNA: TGTGCCAGCAGCCCCCGGGACAGGGTAGGCAGCGAGCAGTACTTC. Amino acids: CASSPRDRVGSEQYF. The whole variable domain, remainder taken from reference TRBV7-2 and TRBJ2-7, is GAGVSQSPSNKVTEKGKDVELRCDPISGHTALYWYRQSLGQGLEFLIYFQGNSAPDKSGLPSDRFSAERTGGSVSTLTIQRTQQEDSAVYLCASSPRDRVGSEQYFGPGTRLTVT.

This clone has a count of ten or more. The chain combines TRBV7-2 with TRBJ2-7; 10 positions agree with TRBD2. The CDR3 is 14 residues long. The germline V gene has CDR1 SGHTA and CDR2 FQGNSA. V gave up 5 bases and J gave up 2 bases; unmatched junction bases: 3. The CDR3 DNA reads TGTGCCAGCAGCGTAACTAGCGGGACCTACGAGCAGTACTTC. It yields the protein CASSVTSGTYEQYF.

V and J are TRBV14 and TRBJ1-4; 11 nucleotides align to TRBD1. Germline trimming cut 4 bases from V and 8 bases from J; bases unmatched to any gene: 6. This CDR3 region has 15 residues. Germline CDR1 SGHDN, CDR2 FVKESK. CDR3 bases: TGTGCCAGCAGCCGAATGGGACAGGGGGGCGAAAAACTGTTTTTT. This sequence encodes CASSRMGQGGEKLFF.

V is TRBV28 and J is TRBJ1-2; the D gene is possibly TRBD1 (6 bases). Germline assignment: CDR1 MDHEN and CDR2 SYDVKM. CDR3 length: 11 residues. V lost 7 bases and J lost 8, with 11 bases in between. The CDR3: CASIGGEGYTF. In DNA, the CDR3 is TGTGCCAGCATAGGGGGAGAAGGCTACACCTTC.

The chain joins TRBV21-1 to TRBJ1-5; the D segment call TRBD1 is taken from the table without a DNA check. TRBV21-1 is tagged as a pseudogene. The CDR3 length is 17 residues. CDR3 sequence: CASSKVPVDRENQPQHF. CDR3 coding DNA: TGTGCCAGCAGCAAAGTGCCGGTGGACAGGGAAAATCAGCCCCAGCATTTT.

The chain joins TRBV30 to TRBJ1-3; no clear D. The CDR3 loop spans 10 amino acids. V was clipped by 8 bases and J by 7 bases, with 9 bases between them. Germline V CDR1 and CDR2: GTSNPN, SVGIG (reference sequence). CDR3 amino acids: CAGLYNTIYF. CDR3 in DNA: TGTGCCGGACTTTACAACACCATATATTTT.

The rearrangement uses TRBV7-9 and TRBJ2-1; 9 bases align to TRBD2. The germline gives CDR1 SEHNR, CDR2 FQNEAQ (reference sequence). This CDR3 is 15 amino acids long. V lost 3 bases, J lost 6 bases, and 6 bases stayed unmatched. CDR3 amino acids: CASSFSGSGGNEQFF. The CDR3, as DNA: TGTGCCAGCAGCTTTAGCGGGAGCGGGGGCAATGAGCAGTTCTTC.

This clone was seen just once. This sequence joins TRBV5-1 and TRBJ2-3; a weak D match, TRBD2 (5 bases). The V end lost 7 bases, the J end lost 1 base, and 10 bases lay between the germline ends. The germline V gene encodes CDR1 SGHRS and CDR2 YFSETQ. The CDR3 is 13 amino acids. The CDR3 here is CASHNSGTDTQYF. The CDR3 nucleotides read TGCGCCAGCCATAATAGCGGCACAGATACGCAGTATTTT.

This clone appeared once. The gene calls are TRBV4-3 and TRBJ2-1; 8 bases fit TRBD2. Germline V lookup: CDR1 LGHNA, CDR2 YSLEER. V was clipped by 1 base and J by 11 bases; unmatched bases: 16. CDR3 length: 17 residues. In DNA form, the CDR3 reads TGCGCCAGCAGCCAAGTATTGGAGACTAGCGAGGGAGTTAAGCAGTTCTTC. Translated: CASSQVLETSEGVKQFF.

This sequence joins TRBV28 and TRBJ1-2, with TRBD1 as a possible D gene (6 bases). Trimming pared 6 bases from V and 2 bases from J, leaving 22 bases between. The germline V gene has CDR1 MDHEN and CDR2 SYDVKM. The CDR3 runs 17 residues. The DNA for the CDR3 is TGTGCCAGCAGCCCGACACTACAGGGAGTGTCGAACTATGGCTACACCTTC. Residues: CASSPTLQGVSNYGYTF.

The rearrangement links TRBV5-1 to TRBJ2-3; 7 positions match TRBD2. CDR3 length: 15 amino acids. V trimming: 4 bases; J trimming: 6 bases; junction bases outside the gene matches: 11. CDR1 and CDR2 (germline): SGHRS, YFSETQ. The DNA of the CDR3 is TGCGCCAGCAGCCTACGCGGGACGCGGGGGGATACGCAGTATTTT. It is translated as CASSLRGTRGDTQYF.

This rearrangement joins TRBV11-1 to TRBJ2-7, with TRBD2 matching 7 bases. The CDR3 is 15 amino acids. Germline trimming cut 1 base from V and 0 bases from J; bases unmatched to any gene: 3. Looked up from germline, CDR1 is SGHAT and CDR2 is FQDESV (reference sequence). CDR3 DNA sequence: TGTGCCAGCAGCTTAGACGGCGGGAGCTCCTACGAGCAGTACTTC. Translated, it gives CASSLDGGSSYEQYF.

The chain employs TRBV27 and TRBJ1-2, with 8 bases fitting TRBD1. This CDR3 spans 18 amino acids. Germline V gene data show CDR1 as MNHEY and CDR2 as SMNVEV (reference sequence). The V gene end was trimmed by 3 bases and the J gene end by 1 base; junction bases not matched to a gene: 13. CDR3: CASSFAPGQGTINYGYTF. The CDR3 DNA is TGTGCCAGCAGTTTTGCCCCTGGACAGGGAACAATTAACTATGGCTACACCTTC.

The V gene is TRBV27, the J gene TRBJ2-7; D is unclear. V was trimmed by 5 bases and J by 3 bases, leaving 11 bases between them. The CDR3 runs to 13 residues. Germline V gene data show CDR1 as MNHEY and CDR2 as SMNVEV (reference sequence). The CDR3 loop reads CASSPTRNYEQYF. CDR3 in DNA: TGTGCCAGCAGTCCTACCAGGAACTACGAGCAGTACTTC.

This chain connects TRBV10-3 to TRBJ2-3; TRBD2 matches at 9 bases. This CDR3 has 15 residues. Germline values: CDR1 ENHRY, CDR2 SYGVKD. V gave up 11 bases and J gave up 2 bases; unmatched junction bases: 11. This chain's CDR3 is CAHPRVAGDTDTQYF. CDR3 nucleotide sequence: TGTGCCCATCCTCGGGTAGCGGGGGACACAGATACGCAGTATTTT.

The chain links TRBV4-1 to TRBJ1-5, with D unresolved. The V end lost 0 bases, the J end lost 1 base, and 7 bases lay between the germline ends. Germline V CDR1 and CDR2: MGHRA, YSYEKL. The CDR3 length is 15 residues. In nucleotides, the CDR3 is TGCGCCAGCAGCCAAGAGGAAGCGAGCAATCAGCCCCAGCATTTT. Translated, it gives CASSQEEASNQPQHF.

The gene calls are TRBV28 and TRBJ2-7; maybe TRBD2 (5 bases). The germline CDR1 and CDR2 sequences are MDHEN and SYDVKM. The V end lost 5 bases, the J end lost 2 bases, and 13 bases lay between the germline ends. This CDR3 region has 14 residues. The CDR3: CASSISGRAYEQYF. The CDR3 DNA follows: TGTGCCAGCAGTATAAGCGGACGGGCCTACGAGCAGTACTTC.

This chain links TRBV9 with TRBJ2-7; 11 bases agree with TRBD2. V gave up 2 bases and J gave up 4 bases; unmatched junction bases: 5. Germline V gives CDR1 SGDLS, CDR2 YYNGEE. The CDR3 runs to 15 residues. CDR3 sequence reads: CASSVGIAGGYEQYF. The CDR3 nucleotides read TGTGCCAGCAGCGTGGGGATAGCGGGAGGGTACGAGCAGTACTTC.

This clone was seen more than once but under ten times. The V gene is TRBV4-2, the J gene TRBJ2-7, with D tentatively TRBD2 (6 bases). Germline CDR1 is LGHNA and CDR2 is YNFKEQ. There are 16 residues in the CDR3. The ends were cut back, 0 bases at V and 0 bases at J, with 12 bases in the middle. DNA of the CDR3: TGTGCCAGCAGCCAAGAAATGGCTAGCGTCTCCTACGAGCAGTACTTC. Protein: CASSQEMASVSYEQYF.

The V call is TRBV5-1, the J call TRBJ2-5; D is possibly TRBD1 (5 bases). V lost 0 bases and J lost 5, with 14 bases in between. The length of the CDR3 is 15 residues. Germline values: CDR1 SGHRS, CDR2 YFSETQ. The CDR3 loop is CASSLASGSAETQYF. DNA for the CDR3: TGCGCCAGCAGCTTGGCCTCAGGGTCCGCGGAGACCCAGTACTTC.